The entry that follows covers one T cell receptor (beta chain) sequence. What it binds is unknown. The junction differs from germline at one of its ends, possibly a read error. Germline V gene lookup returns CDR1 MDHEN and CDR2 SYDVKM. This CDR3 has 15 amino acids. The data were taken from a study of regulatory T cells in long-lasting Graves disease. Study-wide results and caveats: Persistent patients had more shared public clonotypes (2,741) than new patients (about 900). Limited samples may have lowered accuracy.

As to time point: newly diagnosed GD, antithyroid drugs for less than 3 months. The TCR library was made from RNA that had been extracted from PBMCs in TRIzol. To make TCR beta libraries, researchers used iRepertoire HTBI primers and Arm-PCR of CDR3 regions. TCRdb fed the multiplex PCR reads into MiXCR, producing one record per CDR3 protein. The sample includes roughly 500,000 distinct CDR3 sequences, 12% seen only once; the top ten take roughly 8.9%. These data were likewise used in another study, on T cells in Graves' hyperthyroidism and ophthalmopathy. From that report: Diagnostic decisions used clinical symptoms, serum thyroxine and TRAb, thyroid ultrasound and orbital computed tomography. The HTBI primer set drove a first-round RT-PCR of the TCR CDR3.

Sequenced here: peripheral blood mononuclear cells (PBMCs), sampled at new diagnosis, from a patient treated with antithyroid drugs. The TCR sequence derives from a woman between 25 and 40 years old with Graves disease. This chain links TRBV28 with TRBJ1-3; D might be TRBD1 (6 bases). The CDR3 sequence: CASSLFGTTGNTIYF. The CDR3 DNA is TGTGCCAGCAGCTTATTTGGGACAACTGGAAACACCATATATTTT.